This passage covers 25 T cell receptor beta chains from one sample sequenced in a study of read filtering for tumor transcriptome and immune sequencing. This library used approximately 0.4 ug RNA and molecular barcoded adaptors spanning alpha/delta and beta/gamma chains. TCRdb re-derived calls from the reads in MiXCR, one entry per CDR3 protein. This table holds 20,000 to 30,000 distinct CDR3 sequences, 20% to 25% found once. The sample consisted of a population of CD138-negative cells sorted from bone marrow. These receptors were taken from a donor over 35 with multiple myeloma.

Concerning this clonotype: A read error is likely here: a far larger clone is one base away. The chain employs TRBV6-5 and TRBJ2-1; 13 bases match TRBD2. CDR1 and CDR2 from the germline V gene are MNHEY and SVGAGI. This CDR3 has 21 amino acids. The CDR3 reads CASSSLFGLAGDQGTYSEQFF. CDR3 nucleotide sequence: TGTGCCAGCAGTTCCCTCTTCGGACTAGCGGGAGACCAGGGGACCTACAGTGAGCAGTTCTTC.

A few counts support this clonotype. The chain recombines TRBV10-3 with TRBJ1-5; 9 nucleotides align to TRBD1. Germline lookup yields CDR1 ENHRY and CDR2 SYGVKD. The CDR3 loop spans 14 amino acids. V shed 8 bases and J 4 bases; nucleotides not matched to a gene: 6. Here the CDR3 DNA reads TGTGCCATCGCCGGGACAGGGACTAATCAGCCCCAGCATTTT. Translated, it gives CAIAGTGTNQPQHF.

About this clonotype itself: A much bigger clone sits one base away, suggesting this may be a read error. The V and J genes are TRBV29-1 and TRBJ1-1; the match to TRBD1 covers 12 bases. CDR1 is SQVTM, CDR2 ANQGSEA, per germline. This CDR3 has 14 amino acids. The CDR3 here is CRVGTGGAFTEAFF. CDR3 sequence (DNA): TGCAGAGTTGGGACAGGGGGCGCGTTCACTGAAGCTTTCTTT.

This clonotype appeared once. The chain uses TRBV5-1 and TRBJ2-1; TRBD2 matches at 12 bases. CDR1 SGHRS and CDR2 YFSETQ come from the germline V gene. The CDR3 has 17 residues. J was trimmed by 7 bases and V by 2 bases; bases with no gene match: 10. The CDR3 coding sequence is TGCGCCAGCAGCTTCGGGACTAGCGGGCAAACACCTAATGAGCAGTTCTTC. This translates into CASSFGTSGQTPNEQFF.

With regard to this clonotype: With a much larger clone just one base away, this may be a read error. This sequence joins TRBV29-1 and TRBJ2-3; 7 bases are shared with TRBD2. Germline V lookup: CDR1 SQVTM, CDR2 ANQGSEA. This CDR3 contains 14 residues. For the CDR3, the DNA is TGCAGAGTTGAATCGAGCGGGACGGCGCGAACGCAGTATTTT. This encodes CRVESSGTARTQYF.

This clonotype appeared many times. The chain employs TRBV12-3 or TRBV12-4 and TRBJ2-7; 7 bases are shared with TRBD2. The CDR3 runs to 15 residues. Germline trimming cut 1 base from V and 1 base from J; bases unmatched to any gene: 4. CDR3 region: CASSLGVLASYEQYF. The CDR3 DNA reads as TGTGCCAGCAGTTTAGGAGTACTAGCGTCCTACGAGCAGTACTTC.

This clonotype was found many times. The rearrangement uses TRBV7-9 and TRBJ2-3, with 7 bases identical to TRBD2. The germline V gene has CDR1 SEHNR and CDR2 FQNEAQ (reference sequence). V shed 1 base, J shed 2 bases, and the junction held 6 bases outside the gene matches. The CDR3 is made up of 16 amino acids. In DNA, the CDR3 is TGTGCCAGCAGCTTAGGGGCGGGAGCCCTCACAGATACGCAGTATTTT. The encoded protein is CASSLGAGALTDTQYF.

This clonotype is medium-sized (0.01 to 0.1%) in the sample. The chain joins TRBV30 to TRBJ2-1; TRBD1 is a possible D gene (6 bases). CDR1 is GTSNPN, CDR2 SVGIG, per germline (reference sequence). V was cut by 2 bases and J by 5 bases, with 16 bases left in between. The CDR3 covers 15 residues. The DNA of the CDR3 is TGTGCCTGGAGTTCCCAGGGGCTAGCCAACAATGAGCAGTTCTTC. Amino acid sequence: CAWSSQGLANNEQFF.

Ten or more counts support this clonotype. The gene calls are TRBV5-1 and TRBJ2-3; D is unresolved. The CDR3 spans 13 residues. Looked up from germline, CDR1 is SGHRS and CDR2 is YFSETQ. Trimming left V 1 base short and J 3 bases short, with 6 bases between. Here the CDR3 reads CASSLPPTDTQYF. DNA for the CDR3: TGCGCCAGCAGCTTGCCGCCGACAGATACGCAGTATTTT.

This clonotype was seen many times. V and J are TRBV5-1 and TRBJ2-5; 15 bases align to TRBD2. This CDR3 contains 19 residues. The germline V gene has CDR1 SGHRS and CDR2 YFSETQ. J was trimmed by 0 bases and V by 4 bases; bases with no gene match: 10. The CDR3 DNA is TGCGCCAGCAGCCTTGATCGGACTAGCGGGAGGGGGGACCAAGAGACCCAGTACTTC. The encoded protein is CASSLDRTSGRGDQETQYF.

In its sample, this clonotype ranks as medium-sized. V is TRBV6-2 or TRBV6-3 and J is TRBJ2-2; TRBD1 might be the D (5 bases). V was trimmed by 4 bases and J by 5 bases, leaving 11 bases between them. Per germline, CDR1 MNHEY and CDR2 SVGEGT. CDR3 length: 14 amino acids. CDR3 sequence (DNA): TGTGCCAGCAGTTCGGCAGGGTTAACCGGGGAGCTGTTTTTT. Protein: CASSSAGLTGELFF.

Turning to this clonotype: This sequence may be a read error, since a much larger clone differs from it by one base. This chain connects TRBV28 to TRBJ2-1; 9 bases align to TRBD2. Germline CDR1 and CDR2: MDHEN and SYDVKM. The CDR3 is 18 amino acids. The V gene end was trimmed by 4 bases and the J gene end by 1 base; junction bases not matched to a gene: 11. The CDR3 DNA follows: TGTGCCAGCAGTTCCCCCTATCGGCTAGCGGGATCCTACAATGAGCAGTTCTTC. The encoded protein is CASSSPYRLAGSYNEQFF.

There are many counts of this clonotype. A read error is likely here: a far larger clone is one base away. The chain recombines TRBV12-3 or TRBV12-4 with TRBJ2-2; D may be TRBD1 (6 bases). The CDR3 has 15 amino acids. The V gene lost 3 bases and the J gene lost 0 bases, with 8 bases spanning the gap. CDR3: CASSFGTTNTGELFF. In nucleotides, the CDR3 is TGTGCCAGCAGTTTCGGGACAACGAACACCGGGGAGCTGTTTTTT.

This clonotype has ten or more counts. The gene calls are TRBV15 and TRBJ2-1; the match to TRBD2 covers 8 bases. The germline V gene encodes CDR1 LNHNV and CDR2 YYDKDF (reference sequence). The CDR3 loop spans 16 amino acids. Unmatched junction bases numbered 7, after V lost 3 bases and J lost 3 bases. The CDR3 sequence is CATSSDGRAVYNEQFF. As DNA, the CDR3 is TGTGCCACCAGCAGTGACGGGAGGGCGGTCTACAATGAGCAGTTCTTC.

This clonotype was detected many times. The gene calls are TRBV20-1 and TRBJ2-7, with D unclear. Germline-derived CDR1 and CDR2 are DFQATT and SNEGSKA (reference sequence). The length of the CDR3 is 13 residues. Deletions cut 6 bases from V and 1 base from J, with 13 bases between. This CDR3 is CSAPGETSYEQYF. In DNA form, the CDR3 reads TGCAGTGCCCCGGGTGAAACGTCCTACGAGCAGTACTTC.

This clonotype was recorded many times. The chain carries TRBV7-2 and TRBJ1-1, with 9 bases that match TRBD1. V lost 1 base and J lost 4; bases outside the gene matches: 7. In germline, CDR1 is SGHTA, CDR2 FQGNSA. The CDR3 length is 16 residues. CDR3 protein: CASSLDRGRFRTEAFF. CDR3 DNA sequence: TGTGCCAGCAGCTTAGACAGGGGGCGCTTTCGCACTGAAGCTTTCTTT.

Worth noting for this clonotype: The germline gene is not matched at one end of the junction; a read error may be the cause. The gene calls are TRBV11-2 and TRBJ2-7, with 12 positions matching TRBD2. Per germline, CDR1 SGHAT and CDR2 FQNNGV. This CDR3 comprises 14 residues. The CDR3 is CASGLKLAGGEQYF. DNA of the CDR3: TGTGCCAGCGGCTTAAAACTAGCGGGAGGCGAGCAGTACTTC.

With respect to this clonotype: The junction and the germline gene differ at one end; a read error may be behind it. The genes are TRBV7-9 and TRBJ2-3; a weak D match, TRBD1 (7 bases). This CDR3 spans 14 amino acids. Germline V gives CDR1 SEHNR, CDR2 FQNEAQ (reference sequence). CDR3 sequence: CGSRGERSTDTQYF. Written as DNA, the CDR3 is TGTGGCAGCAGGGGGGAACGGAGCACAGATACGCAGTATTTT.

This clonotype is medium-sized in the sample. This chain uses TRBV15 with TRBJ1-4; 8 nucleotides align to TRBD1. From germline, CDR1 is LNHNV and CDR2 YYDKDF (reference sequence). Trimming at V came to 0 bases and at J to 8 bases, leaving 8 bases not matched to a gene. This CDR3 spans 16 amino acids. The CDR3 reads CATSRDLRGPREKLFF. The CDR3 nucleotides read TGTGCCACCAGCAGAGATCTCAGGGGGCCTCGGGAAAAACTGTTTTTT.

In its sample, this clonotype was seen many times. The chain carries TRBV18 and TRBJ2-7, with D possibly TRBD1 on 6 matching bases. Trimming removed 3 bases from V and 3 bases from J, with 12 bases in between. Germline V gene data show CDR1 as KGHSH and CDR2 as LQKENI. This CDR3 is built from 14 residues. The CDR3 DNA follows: TGTGCCAGCTCACCGGGGGCAGGGGACTACGAGCAGTACTTC. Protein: CASSPGAGDYEQYF.

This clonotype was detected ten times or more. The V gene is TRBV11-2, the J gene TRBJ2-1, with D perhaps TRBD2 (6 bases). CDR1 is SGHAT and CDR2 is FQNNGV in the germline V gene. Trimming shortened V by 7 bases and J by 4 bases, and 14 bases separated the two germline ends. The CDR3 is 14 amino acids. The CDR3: CASNLPGVYNEQFF. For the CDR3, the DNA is TGTGCCAGCAACCTACCGGGAGTATACAATGAGCAGTTCTTC.

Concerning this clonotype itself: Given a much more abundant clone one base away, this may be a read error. The CDR3: CSASPSTGTQYF. As DNA, the CDR3 is TGCAGTGCTAGCCCTAGCACAGGTACGCAGTATTTT. The rearrangement links TRBV20-1 to TRBJ2-3; D is tentatively TRBD1 or TRBD2 (5 bases each). Germline values: CDR1 DFQATT, CDR2 SNEGSKA (reference sequence). There are 12 residues in the CDR3.

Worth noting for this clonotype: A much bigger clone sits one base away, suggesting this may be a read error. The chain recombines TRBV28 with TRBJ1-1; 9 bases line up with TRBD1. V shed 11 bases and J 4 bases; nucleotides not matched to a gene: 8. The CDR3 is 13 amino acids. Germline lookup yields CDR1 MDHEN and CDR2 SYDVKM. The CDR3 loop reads CAGTTGGPTEAFF. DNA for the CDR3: TGTGCCGGCACGACAGGGGGTCCCACTGAAGCTTTCTTT.

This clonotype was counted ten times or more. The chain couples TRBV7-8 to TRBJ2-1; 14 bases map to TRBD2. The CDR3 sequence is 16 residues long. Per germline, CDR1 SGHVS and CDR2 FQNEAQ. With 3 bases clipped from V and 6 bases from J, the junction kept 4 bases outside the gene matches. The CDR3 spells CASSFPTSGRGNEQFF. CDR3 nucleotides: TGTGCCAGCAGCTTCCCGACTAGCGGGAGGGGCAATGAGCAGTTCTTC.

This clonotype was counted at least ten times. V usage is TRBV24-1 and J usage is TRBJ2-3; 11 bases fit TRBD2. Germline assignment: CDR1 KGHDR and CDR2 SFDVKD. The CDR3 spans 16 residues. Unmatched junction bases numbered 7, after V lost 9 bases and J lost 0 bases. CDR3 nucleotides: TGTGCCACCGGAGAACCTAGCGGGAGGAGCACAGATACGCAGTATTTT. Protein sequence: CATGEPSGRSTDTQYF.